One sample yielded the 25 T cell receptor beta chains listed below, sequenced in a study of response to subunit inactivated influenza vaccine (dated by TCRdb to 2017 to 2018). Library prep was done by RT-PCR. The instrument was an Illumina HiSeq 2500. TCRdb cleaned the public reads at Q25 with fastp, built clones with MiXCR and kept in-frame beta chains. One record per CDR3 amino acid sequence lists the most common genes and DNA. In this sample the table shows approximately 500,000 distinct CDR3 sequences, 10% to 15% of which occur a single time. Around 14% of the sample comes from the top ten. Reading the label with the study, this specimen's time point is: approximately 45 days after influenza vaccine administration. The material sequenced was PBMCs from blood, taken 40 to 50 days after vaccination. These receptors originate from a man aged 45-65 years who received an inactivated influenza vaccine. Donor details come from another sample of the same person, matched by shared clones.

This clonotype has just a few counts. V gene TRBV12-3 or TRBV12-4 combines with J gene TRBJ2-3, with TRBD2 identical over 7 bases. This CDR3 contains 18 residues. With 3 bases clipped from V and 0 bases from J, the junction kept 12 bases outside the gene matches. The CDR3 reads CASSFGVAGEKSTDTQYF. In nucleotides, the CDR3 is TGTGCCAGCAGTTTTGGGGTGGCGGGGGAGAAGAGCACAGATACGCAGTATTTT.

This clonotype was counted between two and nine times. V is TRBV20-1 and J is TRBJ2-1; D is tentatively TRBD1 or TRBD2 (5 bases each). Trimming removed 1 base at V and 4 bases at J, with 17 bases between. The CDR3 has 16 amino acids. Germline CDR1 DFQATT, CDR2 SNEGSKA (reference sequence). The CDR3: CSARGPLGETYNEQFF. The CDR3 coding sequence is TGCAGTGCTAGAGGTCCCTTGGGGGAGACGTACAATGAGCAGTTCTTC.

Many counts were recorded for this clonotype. V and J are TRBV12-3 or TRBV12-4 and TRBJ2-1; D possibly matches TRBD1 or TRBD2 (5 bases each). Trimming took 6 bases from V and 8 from J, leaving 17 bases between them. The CDR3 is 14 amino acids. DNA of the CDR3: TGTGCCAGCAGGCCCCAGGTCGGGGCTTATGAGCAGTTCTTC. Translating gives CASRPQVGAYEQFF.

This clonotype was seen repeatedly, ten times or more. The chain employs TRBV20-1 and TRBJ1-1; D gene uncertain. The germline CDR1 and CDR2 sequences are DFQATT and SNEGSKA (reference sequence). V lost 3 bases to trimming and J lost 0 bases, with 14 bases between them. This CDR3 spans 15 amino acids. CDR3 nucleotides: TGCAGTGCTAGCCTCAAAGGCGGGTTGAACACTGAAGCTTTCTTT. Its protein is CSASLKGGLNTEAFF.

The chain combines TRBV20-1 with TRBJ1-2; D unresolved. The germline V gene has CDR1 DFQATT and CDR2 SNEGSKA (reference sequence). V shed 5 bases and J shed 4 bases, with 14 bases lying between them. The CDR3 has 13 amino acids. The CDR3 loop is CSAPRGPSYGYTF. The CDR3 bases are TGCAGTGCTCCCCGTGGGCCCTCCTATGGCTACACCTTC.

V is TRBV5-5 and J is TRBJ2-1; 8 bases agree with TRBD1. CDR3 length: 14 amino acids. Germline values: CDR1 SGHKS, CDR2 YYEKEE (reference sequence). After removal of 2 bases from V and 9 bases from J, the junction contained 7 bases not matched to a gene. CDR3 amino acids: CASSLGQGESEQFF. CDR3 sequence (DNA): TGTGCCAGCAGCTTAGGACAGGGAGAGAGTGAGCAGTTCTTC.

The rearrangement uses TRBV2 and TRBJ2-7, with unresolved D. The CDR3 covers 15 residues. CDR1 and CDR2 from the germline V gene are SNHLY and FYNNEI. The germline V and J ends were trimmed by 2 bases and 3 bases, with 14 bases remaining between them. The CDR3 coding sequence is TGTGCCAGCAGTGAATGGTTTTCAGAAAACTACGAGCAGTACTTC. Its translation: CASSEWFSENYEQYF.

A few counts support this clonotype. The chain joins TRBV11-2 to TRBJ2-3; perhaps TRBD2 as D (6 bases). The CDR3 has 17 amino acids. The germline gives CDR1 SGHAT, CDR2 FQNNGV. V gave up 1 base and J gave up 0 bases, with 14 bases separating them. This CDR3 reads CASSLGLLALSTDTQYF. CDR3 DNA sequence: TGTGCCAGCAGCTTAGGTCTCCTAGCGCTAAGCACAGATACGCAGTATTTT.

At least ten counts were recorded for this clonotype. The rearrangement uses TRBV6-1 and TRBJ2-2, with 15 bases that match TRBD2. CDR3 size: 18 residues. Looked up from germline, CDR1 is MNHNS and CDR2 is SASEGT. Trimming at V came to 5 bases and at J to 5 bases, leaving 9 bases not matched to a gene. The CDR3 loop is CASSQGLAGGGLTGELFF. CDR3 DNA sequence: TGTGCCAGCAGTCAAGGACTAGCGGGGGGGGGTTTGACCGGGGAGCTGTTTTTT.

This clonotype was seen a few times. The chain recombines TRBV7-9 with TRBJ1-5; no clear D gene. CDR3 size: 12 residues. Trimming took 5 bases from V and 5 from J, leaving 7 bases between them. Per the germline V gene, CDR1 is SEHNR and CDR2 is FQNEAQ (reference sequence). The CDR3 nucleotides read TGTGCCAGCAGCCAGCGCGATCAGCCCCAGCATTTT. Residues: CASSQRDQPQHF.

This clonotype was observed a handful of times. The chain carries TRBV10-3 and TRBJ1-6; D is uncertain. Germline-derived CDR1 and CDR2 are ENHRY and SYGVKD. Trimming removed 11 bases from V and 7 bases from J, with 15 bases in between. The CDR3 totals 13 residues. Here the CDR3 reads CALSPGKNSPLHF. In DNA form, the CDR3 reads TGTGCCCTATCACCGGGTAAGAATTCACCCCTCCACTTT.

This clonotype was found many times. One end of the junction is discordant with germline, which a read error may explain. V and J are TRBV5-1 and TRBJ2-5; TRBD1 matches 8 bases. This CDR3 comprises 14 residues. The germline gives CDR1 SGHRS, CDR2 YFSETQ. This CDR3 reads CASSRGQGQETQYF. The CDR3 coding sequence is TGTGCCAGCAGCCGTGGACAGGGCCAAGAGACCCAGTACTTC.

Ten or more counts support this clonotype. The chain uses TRBV27 and TRBJ2-1, with 7 nucleotides matching TRBD2. Germline CDR1 MNHEY, CDR2 SMNVEV (reference sequence). The CDR3 has 15 residues. Trimming at V came to 3 bases and at J to 3 bases, leaving 5 bases not matched to a gene. The CDR3 spells CASSFGGRFYNEQFF. CDR3 coding DNA: TGTGCCAGCAGTTTTGGCGGGAGATTCTACAATGAGCAGTTCTTC.

There are many counts of this clonotype. This sequence joins TRBV20-1 and TRBJ2-1; possibly TRBD1 or TRBD2 for D (7 bases each). Germline loops: CDR1 DFQATT, CDR2 SNEGSKA (reference sequence). Trimming removed 1 base at V and 15 bases at J, with 22 bases between. The CDR3 consists of 14 residues. This CDR3 is CSARVRRDREGTFF. The CDR3 DNA is TGCAGTGCTAGAGTCCGTCGAGACAGGGAGGGTACGTTCTTC.

In this sample, this clonotype turned up a few times. V and J are TRBV4-3 and TRBJ2-7, with D uncertain. Germline V gene data show CDR1 as LGHNA and CDR2 as YSLEER. The CDR3 loop spans 12 amino acids. The V end was cut by 0 bases, the J end by 11 bases, with 11 bases between. CDR3: CASSQDGQIKYF. Written as DNA, the CDR3 is TGCGCCAGCAGCCAAGATGGGCAGATCAAGTACTTC.

The sample holds a few counts of this clonotype. The V gene is TRBV12-3 or TRBV12-4, the J gene TRBJ2-6; D is possibly TRBD2 (5 bases). CDR3 length: 15 amino acids. Trimming took 1 base from V and 2 from J, leaving 6 bases between them. DNA for the CDR3: TGTGCCAGCAGTTTAGACGGGACTGGGGCCAACGTCCTGACTTTC. This gives the protein CASSLDGTGANVLTF.

The chain carries TRBV7-3 and TRBJ2-3; D possibly corresponds to TRBD1 (5 bases). The CDR3 covers 16 residues. Trimming took 5 bases from V and 0 from J, leaving 15 bases between them. Germline CDR1 is SGHTA and CDR2 is FQGTGA. CDR3 coding DNA: TGTGCCAGCAGCCCCCCTGGTCAGGGTAGCACAGATACGCAGTATTTT. As protein: CASSPPGQGSTDTQYF. Full variable domain (remainder filled in from reference TRBV7-3 and TRBJ2-3): GAGVSQTPSNKVTEKGKYVELRCDPISGHTALYWYRQSLGQGPEFLIYFQGTGAADDSGLPNDRFFAVRPEGSVSTLKIQRTERGDSAVYLCASSPPGQGSTDTQYFGPGTRLTVL.

The chain couples TRBV10-3 to TRBJ1-5; D is uncertain. Trimming left V 4 bases short and J 1 base short, with 8 bases between. Germline V gene lookup returns CDR1 ENHRY and CDR2 SYGVKD. The CDR3 loop spans 14 amino acids. CDR3 region: CAISVSGSNQPQHF. CDR3 in DNA: TGTGCCATCAGTGTCTCGGGGAGCAATCAGCCCCAGCATTTT.

This sequence joins TRBV19 and TRBJ2-2; no definite D call. Germline V lookup: CDR1 LNHDA, CDR2 SQIVND (reference sequence). Trimming removed 4 bases at V and 5 bases at J, with 8 bases between. This CDR3 is built from 13 residues. CDR3 coding DNA: TGTGCCAGTAGTACCGGAAAGACCGGGGAGCTGTTTTTT. Residues: CASSTGKTGELFF. Full variable domain (remainder filled in from reference TRBV19 and TRBJ2-2): DGGITQSPKYLFRKEGQNVTLSCEQNLNHDAMYWYRQDPGQGLRLIYYSQIVNDFQKGDIAEGYSVSREKKESFPLTVTSAQKNPTAFYLCASSTGKTGELFFGEGSRLTVL.

CDR3 sequence reads: CASSLVRGGGKGWQETQYF. CDR3 coding DNA: TGTGCCAGCAGCTTAGTCCGAGGAGGGGGTAAAGGGTGGCAAGAGACCCAGTACTTC. The V gene is TRBV7-8, the J gene TRBJ2-5; D assignment may be TRBD1 or TRBD2 (6 bases each). Trimming cost V 1 base and J 2 bases, with 23 bases left between them. The CDR3 is 19 residues long. Looked up from germline, CDR1 is SGHVS and CDR2 is FQNEAQ.

The gene calls are TRBV5-1 and TRBJ2-1; TRBD1 matches at 8 bases. Trimming cost V 4 bases and J 3 bases; bases outside gene matches: 12. The CDR3 extends over 17 amino acids. CDR1 and CDR2 from the germline V gene are SGHRS and YFSETQ. The CDR3 nucleotides are TGCGCCAGCAGCCTACGGACAGGGCCGACTGGCTACAATGAGCAGTTCTTC. It codes for CASSLRTGPTGYNEQFF.

This clonotype was detected only once. This chain's CDR3 is CASSRGHNTYEQYF. The CDR3 region has the DNA TGTGCCAGCAGCCGAGGTCACAATACCTACGAGCAGTACTTC. The chain links TRBV3-1 to TRBJ2-7; D is unclear. The germline V gene encodes CDR1 LGHDT and CDR2 YNNKEL (reference sequence). V lost 4 bases and J lost 2, with 12 bases in between. The CDR3 length is 14 residues.

The V call is TRBV13, the J call TRBJ1-4, with D hard to call. Germline values: CDR1 PRHDT, CDR2 FYEKMQ (reference sequence). The CDR3 loop spans 13 amino acids. The ends were cut back, 6 bases at V and 3 bases at J, with 8 bases in the middle. As DNA, the CDR3 is TGTGCCAGCAGTCCGAAGCCTAATGAAAAACTGTTTTTT. Encoded protein: CASSPKPNEKLFF.

The chain couples TRBV7-6 to TRBJ2-7; D may be TRBD1 or TRBD2 (5 bases each). The CDR3 extends over 15 amino acids. Germline CDR1 and CDR2: SGHVS and FNYEAQ. Trimming removed 0 bases from V and 5 bases from J, with 14 bases in between. CDR3 sequence reads: CASSLASGTGHEQYF. The CDR3 nucleotides are TGTGCCAGCAGCTTAGCGTCGGGGACCGGACACGAGCAGTACTTC. Based on the CDR3 plus reference TRBV7-6 and TRBJ2-7, the full variable domain is GAGVSQSPRYKVTKRGQDVALRCDPISGHVSLYWYRQALGQGPEFLTYFNYEAQQDKSGLPNDRFSAERPEGSISTLTIQRTEQRDSAMYRCASSLASGTGHEQYFGPGTRLTVT.

The chain couples TRBV6-1 to TRBJ2-3; TRBD2 is a possible D gene (7 bases). The CDR3 is 15 residues long. V was cut by 4 bases and J by 4 bases, with 15 bases left in between. Germline CDR1 is MNHNS and CDR2 is SASEGT. The CDR3: CASSAHRGAPDTQYF. CDR3 bases: TGTGCCAGCAGTGCACACCGGGGGGCCCCAGATACGCAGTATTTT.